This TCR beta chain was recorded in a study of shared T cell receptors in the human thymus. Only in-frame clones appear in the TCRdb table, and some are missing; sequencing was by immunoSEQ multiplex PCR. The sample has tens of thousands of clones; 90% to 95% are singletons. Sequencing input: thymocytes. The receptor was derived from a human donor.

As DNA, the CDR3 is TGTGCCAGCAGCCCAGCACCTTCGAATAGCGTTCCCTACGAGCAGTACTTC. Translation gives CASSPAPSNSVPYEQYF. The chain is built from TRBV5-6 and TRBJ2-7; the D gene is possibly TRBD2 (5 bases). Trimming cost V 4 bases and J 2 bases, with 22 bases left between them. This CDR3 contains 17 residues. In germline, CDR1 is SGHDT, CDR2 YYEEEE. The complete variable domain, with remaining parts taken from reference TRBV5-6 and TRBJ2-7, reads DAGVTQSPTHLIKTRGQQVTLRCSPKSGHDTVSWYQQALGQGPQFIFQYYEEEERQRGNFPDRFSGHQFPNYSSELNVNALLLGDSALYLCASSPAPSNSVPYEQYFGPGTRLTVT.